The 16 T cell receptor beta chains given below trace back to one sample, sequenced in a study of blood T cell repertoires in COVID-19. The table came from immunoSEQ multiplex PCR; TCRdb's copy has only in-frame clones and leaves some out. Of fewer than 120,000 clones listed, almost 80% are singletons. Sequencing was done on a sample of peripheral blood. These receptors were obtained from an elderly woman with active or convalescent COVID-19.

This clone was seen more than once but under ten times. CDR3 sequence: CASSPPGTSYNEQFF. DNA of the CDR3: TGTGCCAGCAGCCCTCCCGGGACTTCCTACAATGAGCAGTTCTTC. J is TRBJ2-1 and V is TRBV7-9, with D maybe TRBD2 (6 bases). The CDR3 is made up of 15 amino acids. V was pared by 5 bases and J by 1 base, with 12 bases between. Germline V gene sequence: CDR1 SEHNR, CDR2 FQNEAQ (reference sequence).

The gene calls are TRBV19 and TRBJ1-2; no definite D call. V lost 3 bases and J lost 6, with 8 bases in between. Germline loops: CDR1 LNHDA, CDR2 SQIVND (reference sequence). CDR3 length: 12 residues. The CDR3 protein is CASSIEHDGYTF. The CDR3 DNA follows: TGTGCCAGTAGTATTGAACACGATGGCTACACCTTC.

The chain is built from TRBV11-2 and TRBJ1-6, with 8 positions matching TRBD1. The CDR3 contains 13 residues. Germline CDR1 reads SGHAT; CDR2 reads FQNNGV. Trimming took 7 bases from V and 8 from J; bases not matched to a gene: 4. The CDR3 reads CASTLDRDSPLHF. The CDR3 DNA reads TGTGCCAGCACCCTGGACAGGGATTCACCCCTCCACTTT.

The rearrangement links TRBV7-9 to TRBJ2-5; maybe TRBD2 (5 bases). This CDR3 region has 15 residues. Germline loops: CDR1 SEHNR, CDR2 FQNEAQ (reference sequence). The germline V and J ends were trimmed by 0 bases and 1 base, with 9 bases remaining between them. This CDR3 is CASSLAGAPQETQYF. CDR3 bases: TGTGCCAGCAGCTTAGCGGGAGCACCCCAAGAGACCCAGTACTTC.

CDR3 sequence reads: CASSGGSSGRALSYEQYF. The CDR3 coding sequence is TGTGCCAGCAGTGGGGGCAGTAGCGGGAGGGCCCTCAGCTACGAGCAGTACTTC. This rearrangement joins TRBV2 to TRBJ2-7, with 11 bases lining up with TRBD2. With 4 bases clipped from V and 3 bases from J, the junction kept 14 bases outside the gene matches. The V gene's germline CDR1 is SNHLY and CDR2 FYNNEI. The CDR3 sequence is 18 residues long.

The table lists this clone with many counts. V gene TRBV27 combines with J gene TRBJ2-7; TRBD1 agrees at 9 bases. J lost 3 bases, V lost 0 bases, and 6 bases had no gene match. Germline values: CDR1 MNHEY, CDR2 SMNVEV (reference sequence). This CDR3 has 16 residues. The CDR3 coding sequence is TGTGCCAGCAGTTTATCGGGGACAGGGTTATTCTACGAGCAGTACTTC. Translated, it gives CASSLSGTGLFYEQYF.

The rearrangement links TRBV3-1 (or the pseudogene TRBV3-2) to TRBJ1-2; tentative D call: TRBD1 (5 bases). The V and J ends lost 4 bases and 0 bases respectively, with 12 bases between them. The CDR3 totals 15 residues. Germline values: CDR1 LGHDT, CDR2 YNNKEL (reference sequence). The CDR3 loop reads CASSRAGVANYGYTF. For the CDR3, the DNA is TGTGCCAGCAGCCGAGCGGGGGTAGCTAACTATGGCTACACCTTC.

The J gene is TRBJ2-2, the V gene TRBV7-9; 10 bases align to TRBD2. The CDR3 has 17 amino acids. Germline V CDR1 and CDR2: SEHNR, FQNEAQ (reference sequence). Germline trimming cut 5 bases from V and 2 bases from J; bases unmatched to any gene: 8. The CDR3 here is CASSPLGLAVNTGELFF. The CDR3 DNA reads TGTGCCAGCAGCCCCCTTGGACTAGCGGTTAACACCGGGGAGCTGTTTTTT.

In its sample, this clone was seen a few times. The CDR3 DNA reads TGTGCCAGCCAAAACCTAATGAACACTGAAGCTTTCTTT. Its translation is CASQNLMNTEAFF. The chain is built from TRBV18 and TRBJ1-1, with D unresolved. Germline CDR1 reads KGHSH; CDR2 reads LQKENI. CDR3 length equals 13 residues. Trimming stripped 8 bases from V and 0 bases from J, with 10 bases between. Filled out from reference TRBV18 and TRBJ1-1, the complete variable domain reads NAGVMQNPRHLVRRRGQEARLRCSPMKGHSHVYWYRQLPEEGLKFMVYLQKENIIDESGMPKERFSAEFPKEGPSILRIQQVVRGDSAAYFCASQNLMNTEAFFGQGTRLTVV.

The V and J genes are TRBV7-3 and TRBJ2-7; TRBD2 matches at 8 bases. This CDR3 spans 14 amino acids. V was clipped by 2 bases and J by 6 bases; unmatched bases: 6. Germline V gene data show CDR1 as SGHTA and CDR2 as FQGTGA. Written as DNA, the CDR3 is TGTGCCAGCAGCTTAGGAGCGGGAGTTCGCGAGCAGTACTTC. It translates to CASSLGAGVREQYF.

The chain is built from TRBV18 and TRBJ2-7; D perhaps matches TRBD2 (6 bases). The germline V gene encodes CDR1 KGHSH and CDR2 LQKENI. Between the trimmed V and J ends, which lost 8 bases and 1 base, there was a span of 12 bases. The length of the CDR3 is 13 residues. CDR3 coding DNA: TGTGCCAGCACTCGGGAGAGGTCCTACGAGCAGTACTTC. It is translated as CASTRERSYEQYF. Together with reference TRBV18 and TRBJ2-7, the CDR3 gives the full variable domain: NAGVMQNPRHLVRRRGQEARLRCSPMKGHSHVYWYRQLPEEGLKFMVYLQKENIIDESGMPKERFSAEFPKEGPSILRIQQVVRGDSAAYFCASTRERSYEQYFGPGTRLTVT.

This clone was counted only a few times. V and J are TRBV2 and TRBJ2-3; TRBD2 matches at 7 bases. CDR3 length: 12 residues. Looked up from germline, CDR1 is SNHLY and CDR2 is FYNNEI. The trim removed 8 bases at V and 5 bases at J, leaving 4 bases unmatched. In DNA, the CDR3 is TGTGCCAGCCGCTCGGGGGGAGATACGCAGTATTTT. This encodes CASRSGGDTQYF.

This clone was detected ten times or more. The chain links TRBV3-1 (or the pseudogene TRBV3-2) to TRBJ1-4; a possible D gene is TRBD1 (5 bases). Germline V CDR1 and CDR2: LGHDT, YNNKEL (reference sequence). This CDR3 is built from 14 residues. The germline V and J ends were trimmed by 4 bases and 6 bases, with 12 bases remaining between them. CDR3 region: CASSLSGRHEKLFF. The CDR3 DNA reads as TGTGCCAGCAGCCTCTCAGGGCGGCATGAAAAACTGTTTTTT.

This clone was observed once. This chain connects TRBV5-1 to TRBJ2-1, with D maybe TRBD2 (7 bases). Per the germline V gene, CDR1 is SGHRS and CDR2 is YFSETQ. Trimming took off 4 bases at V and 2 bases at J, with 16 bases between the two ends. The CDR3 length is 16 residues. CDR3 DNA sequence: TGCGCCAGCAGCAGGACTAGGGGGTTGGCCTACAATGAGCAGTTCTTC. It encodes CASSRTRGLAYNEQFF.

In its sample, this clone was seen once. This chain connects TRBV5-8 to TRBJ2-5, with a weak D call TRBD2 (6 bases). There are 13 residues in the CDR3. V dropped 5 bases and J dropped 2 bases, with 10 bases sitting between them. In germline, CDR1 is SGHTS, CDR2 YDEGEE. CDR3 sequence: CASRTRGQETQYF. The CDR3 DNA reads as TGTGCCAGCAGGACTAGGGGTCAAGAGACCCAGTACTTC. Drawing the rest from reference TRBV5-8 and TRBJ2-5, the complete variable domain is EAGVTQSPTHLIKTRGQQATLRCSPISGHTSVYWYQQALGLGLQFLLWYDEGEERNRGNFPPRFSGRQFPNYSSELNVNALELEDSALYLCASRTRGQETQYFGPGTRLLVL.

The chain combines TRBV21-1 with TRBJ2-3; the listed D gene, TRBD2, was not tested against the DNA. TRBV21-1 is classified as a pseudogene. CDR3 length: 16 amino acids. This chain's CDR3 is CASSETSGRAGDTQYF. The CDR3 region has the DNA TGTGCCAGCAGCGAGACTAGCGGGAGGGCGGGAGATACGCAGTATTTT.